The 19 T cell receptor beta chains given below trace back to one sample, sequenced in a study of post-analysis software for immune sequencing data. Study outcomes and limitations: Patients had higher frequencies than controls of about 5 TRBV segments, including TRBV5-6, TRBV5-1 and TRBV20-1.

Their target antigens are unknown. Unique molecular identifiers were carried by the TCR beta cDNA libraries. A single record per CDR3 protein comes from TCRdb applying MiXCR to the PCR reads. This table holds roughly 540,000 distinct CDR3 sequences, 30% to 40% found once. The sequenced material came from blood. Receptor source: a girl under 18 with multiple sclerosis.

V gene TRBV7-2 combines with J gene TRBJ2-4, with D hard to call. Matching the DNA end better, TRBJ2-5 makes the J call doubtful. Germline lookup yields CDR1 SGHTA and CDR2 FQGNSA. The CDR3 covers 11 residues. CDR3: CASSWQETQYF. The CDR3 DNA follows: TGTGCCAGCAGCTGGCAGGAGACCCAGTACTTC.

The rearrangement links TRBV20-1 to TRBJ2-5; D tentatively fits TRBD1 or TRBD2 (6 bases each). The CDR3 runs to 13 residues. Germline CDR1 and CDR2: DFQATT and SNEGSKA (reference sequence). The V end was cut by 0 bases, the J end by 11 bases, with 16 bases between. The CDR3 loop reads CSARDRRAGEQYF. In DNA, the CDR3 is TGCAGTGCTAGAGATCGGAGGGCAGGGGAGCAGTACTTC.

This clonotype has more than one count but fewer than ten. The CDR3 here is CASSNQGSSYEQYF. As DNA, the CDR3 is TGTGCCAGCAGTAACCAGGGGAGCTCCTACGAGCAGTACTTC. V usage is TRBV6-5 and J usage is TRBJ2-7; TRBD1 might be the D (6 bases). CDR3 size: 14 residues. Trimming took off 5 bases at V and 0 bases at J, with 11 bases between the two ends. The germline V gene encodes CDR1 MNHEY and CDR2 SVGAGI.

DNA of the CDR3: TGTGCCAGCAGCGTAGCTGGACGCGGGGGACACACTGAAGCTTTCTTT. Amino acid sequence: CASSVAGRGGHTEAFF. The V call is TRBV9, the J call TRBJ1-1; D may be TRBD1 (5 bases). V was shortened by 0 bases and J by 3 bases, with 15 bases between the two germline ends. The CDR3 is 16 residues long. The germline gives CDR1 SGDLS, CDR2 YYNGEE.

V and J are TRBV15 and TRBJ2-3; maybe TRBD2 (6 bases). The CDR3 has 17 residues. Trimming cost V 0 bases and J 0 bases, with 13 bases left between them. Per the germline V gene, CDR1 is LNHNV and CDR2 is YYDKDF (reference sequence). CDR3 bases: TGTGCCACCAGCAGAGAACTTGGCGGGGCTAGCACAGATACGCAGTATTTT. Protein: CATSRELGGASTDTQYF.

The chain has TRBV10-3 and TRBJ2-5; D assignment may be TRBD1 or TRBD2 (5 bases each). The CDR3 is 13 amino acids. Per germline, CDR1 ENHRY and CDR2 SYGVKD. V was clipped by 3 bases and J by 5 bases, with 10 bases between them. The CDR3 DNA sequence: TGTGCCATCAGTGACTATGAGGGGGAGACCCAGTACTTC. This sequence encodes CAISDYEGETQYF.

As regards this clonotype: This may arise from a read error, as a much more abundant clone is one base away. A read error is likely, as this CDR3 ends without the conserved phenylalanine or tryptophan. This chain joins TRBV3-1 and TRBJ2-1; 12 nucleotides match TRBD2. The CDR3 is 16 amino acids. Germline V lookup: CDR1 LGHDT, CDR2 YNNKEL (reference sequence). V gave up 6 bases and J gave up 7 bases; unmatched junction bases: 10. The CDR3 spells CASRHTSGGPTNEQFL. Written as DNA, the CDR3 is TGTGCCAGCAGGCACACTAGCGGGGGGCCTACGAATGAGCAGTTCTTA.

J is TRBJ1-6 and V is TRBV20-1, with D perhaps TRBD1 (6 bases). Germline CDR1 reads DFQATT; CDR2 reads SNEGSKA (reference sequence). The CDR3 has 15 residues. The V gene lost 5 bases and the J gene lost 13 bases, with 24 bases spanning the gap. CDR3 protein: CSAYTRNIQGGPLHF. CDR3 sequence (DNA): TGCAGTGCTTACACCCGAAATATACAGGGCGGGCCCCTCCACTTT.

This clonotype was detected only a few times. The rearrangement links TRBV27 to TRBJ2-5; 13 bases map to TRBD2. Trimming at V came to 0 bases and at J to 4 bases, leaving 5 bases not matched to a gene. This CDR3 is 17 amino acids long. CDR1 is MNHEY, CDR2 SMNVEV, per germline (reference sequence). The CDR3 nucleotides read TGTGCCAGCAGTTTATCGCGGACTAGCGGGGGAGGAGAGACCCAGTACTTC. This encodes CASSLSRTSGGGETQYF.

The chain couples TRBV10-3 to TRBJ1-2, with 9 bases matching TRBD1. Germline trimming cut 0 bases from V and 3 bases from J; bases unmatched to any gene: 5. Germline V gene lookup returns CDR1 ENHRY and CDR2 SYGVKD. The CDR3 extends over 16 amino acids. CDR3 sequence reads: CAISESQGQGDYGYTF. The CDR3 nucleotides read TGTGCCATCAGTGAGTCCCAGGGACAGGGAGACTATGGCTACACCTTC.

This clonotype was seen more than once but under ten times. The genes are TRBV15 and TRBJ2-7; the D gene is possibly TRBD1 (5 bases). The CDR3 is made up of 14 amino acids. Germline CDR1 is LNHNV and CDR2 is YYDKDF (reference sequence). V lost 0 bases to trimming and J lost 3 bases, with 9 bases between them. The CDR3 nucleotides read TGTGCCACCAGCAGAGATCAGGGCTACTACGAGCAGTACTTC. The encoded protein is CATSRDQGYYEQYF. Looking up the rest from reference TRBV15 and TRBJ2-7 gives the full variable domain: DAMVIQNPRYQVTQFGKPVTLSCSQTLNHNVMYWYQQKSSQAPKLLFHYYDKDFNNEADTPDNFQSRRPNTSFCFLDIRSPGLGDTAMYLCATSRDQGYYEQYFGPGTRLTVT.

Remarks on this clonotype: An end of the junction differs from the germline gene, which may be a read error. CDR3 protein: CASSIEDAQYF. The CDR3 coding sequence is TGTGCCAGCTCCATTGAAGATGCGCAGTATTTT. The chain combines TRBV18 with TRBJ2-3, with D uncertain. CDR3 length: 11 amino acids. Germline loops: CDR1 KGHSH, CDR2 LQKENI.

The CDR3 DNA sequence: TGTGCCAGTGGGGACAGGGATGACTACGAGCAGTACTTC. Its protein product is CASGDRDDYEQYF. The chain recombines TRBV12-3 or TRBV12-4 with TRBJ2-7; TRBD1 aligns across 9 bases. V dropped 9 bases and J dropped 3; count of bases not matched to a gene: 6. CDR3 length: 13 residues.

Here the CDR3 reads CASSLPDRYEQYF. The DNA for the CDR3 is TGTGCCAGCAGCTTACCGGATCGATACGAGCAGTACTTC. The genes are TRBV7-2 and TRBJ2-7; D remains unclear. Germline assignment: CDR1 SGHTA and CDR2 FQGNSA. The V and J ends lost 2 bases and 4 bases respectively, with 9 bases between them. The CDR3 extends over 13 amino acids.

CDR3 amino acids: CSAYRVVDTGELFF. The DNA for the CDR3 is TGCAGTGCGTACAGGGTCGTGGACACCGGGGAGCTGTTTTTT. The V and J genes are TRBV20-1 and TRBJ2-2; tentatively, D is TRBD1 (6 bases). This CDR3 is 14 amino acids long. V was cut by 6 bases and J by 3 bases, with 14 bases left in between. Germline V gene data show CDR1 as DFQATT and CDR2 as SNEGSKA (reference sequence).

The CDR3 nucleotides are TGCGCCAGCAGCTTAATCTCCTTCTCCGGGACTAGCGGGGGGTCCAATGAGCAGTTCTTC. Protein: CASSLISFSGTSGGSNEQFF. V gene TRBV5-1 combines with J gene TRBJ2-1, with 15 bases matching TRBD2. With V trimmed by 2 bases and J by 6 bases, 15 bases remained unmatched. Germline CDR1 is SGHRS and CDR2 is YFSETQ. The CDR3 contains 20 residues.

This clonotype was seen at least ten times. The rearrangement joins TRBV20-1 to TRBJ2-3; maybe TRBD1 (5 bases). The germline V gene has CDR1 DFQATT and CDR2 SNEGSKA (reference sequence). Trimming took 3 bases from V and 2 from J, leaving 9 bases between them. The CDR3 contains 13 residues. The CDR3 is CSASGRDTDTQYF. CDR3 in DNA: TGCAGTGCTAGTGGCAGGGACACAGATACGCAGTATTTT.

This chain links TRBV12-3 or TRBV12-4 with TRBJ1-4, with a possible D match to TRBD1 (6 bases). CDR3 length: 15 amino acids. Trimming stripped 5 bases from V and 3 bases from J, with 13 bases between. The CDR3 DNA reads TGTGCCAGCAGTCCCGATGGGGGCCCTAATGAAAAACTGTTTTTT. It codes for CASSPDGGPNEKLFF.

This chain connects TRBV3-1 to TRBJ2-5; tentatively, D is TRBD2 (5 bases). Trimming took 2 bases from V and 5 from J, leaving 9 bases between them. The germline gives CDR1 LGHDT, CDR2 YNNKEL (reference sequence). This CDR3 comprises 13 residues. The CDR3 sequence is CASSQSGWETQYF. The DNA for the CDR3 is TGTGCCAGCAGCCAATCGGGGTGGGAGACCCAGTACTTC.